Presented here are 29 T cell receptor beta chains from one specimen sequenced in a study of high-grade serous ovarian cancer treatment subgroups. Tumor samples were obtained before definitive surgery or chemotherapy. Only in-frame clones appear in the TCRdb table, and some are missing; sequencing was by immunoSEQ multiplex PCR. The data show nearly 15,000 clones, approximately 87% seen once. The sample consisted of tumor tissue. These receptors were taken from a human donor with high-grade serous ovarian cancer.

The chain couples TRBV10-2 to TRBJ1-1; the D is unclear. Germline V gene sequence: CDR1 WSHSY, CDR2 SAAADI. CDR3 length equals 11 residues. V shed 2 bases and J shed 7 bases, with 5 bases lying between them. The CDR3 nucleotides read TGCGCCAGCAGTGAGGTGGGTGAAGCTTTCTTT. It translates to CASSEVGEAFF.

The chain links TRBV27 to TRBJ2-7; D might be TRBD1 (6 bases). Germline values: CDR1 MNHEY, CDR2 SMNVEV (reference sequence). The length of the CDR3 is 15 residues. V shed 5 bases and J shed 5 bases, with 19 bases lying between them. As DNA, the CDR3 is TGTGCCAGCAGTCACTATGGGACACCTTGGGACGAGCAGTACTTC. Its protein product is CASSHYGTPWDEQYF.

This sequence joins TRBV11-3 and TRBJ2-3; D uncertain. The CDR3 has 14 residues. Trimming stripped 5 bases from V and 1 base from J, with 10 bases between. Germline-derived CDR1 and CDR2 are SGHNT and YENEEA. DNA for the CDR3: TGTGCCAGCAGCCCCCCTGACGGCACAGATACGCAGTATTTT. Its protein is CASSPPDGTDTQYF.

The chain couples TRBV2 to TRBJ1-1; 8 bases line up with TRBD1. CDR1 is SNHLY and CDR2 is FYNNEI in the germline V gene. The CDR3 is made up of 13 amino acids. J lost 11 bases, V lost 1 base, and 6 bases had no gene match. CDR3 residues: CASSEDRGKIAFF. The CDR3 DNA sequence: TGTGCCAGCAGTGAAGACAGGGGGAAGATCGCTTTCTTT.

The genes are TRBV5-1 and TRBJ2-7; 8 positions agree with TRBD2. The trim removed 5 bases at V and 4 bases at J, leaving 14 bases unmatched. Looked up from germline, CDR1 is SGHRS and CDR2 is YFSETQ. This CDR3 region has 16 residues. CDR3 sequence (DNA): TGCGCCAGCAGTGGGGGAGCGGGGGATTGGAGGTACGAGCAGTACTTC. Translated: CASSGGAGDWRYEQYF.

The rearrangement joins TRBV19 to TRBJ2-3; TRBD2 is a possible D gene (6 bases). The V and J ends lost 6 bases and 5 bases respectively, with 6 bases between them. Germline V gene data show CDR1 as LNHDA and CDR2 as SQIVND (reference sequence). The CDR3 has 11 amino acids. The CDR3 DNA reads as TGTGCCAGTAGGGGGGGAGATACGCAGTATTTT. Translation: CASRGGDTQYF.

The chain couples TRBV30 to TRBJ1-2; D remains unclear. CDR3 length: 12 amino acids. The V end was cut by 2 bases, the J end by 5 bases, with 9 bases between. Germline V gives CDR1 GTSNPN, CDR2 SVGIG (reference sequence). In nucleotides, the CDR3 is TGTGCCTGGAGTCCGGGGATGTATGGCTACACCTTC. It encodes CAWSPGMYGYTF.

This clone was counted once. The rearrangement links TRBV19 to TRBJ2-3, with 12 bases aligning to TRBD1. Trimming removed 3 bases from V and 1 base from J; junction bases left unmatched: 5. Germline V lookup: CDR1 LNHDA, CDR2 SQIVND (reference sequence). There are 17 residues in the CDR3. DNA for the CDR3: TGTGCCAGTAGTATCGGGACAGGGGGCGCGGGCACAGATACGCAGTATTTT. Amino acid sequence: CASSIGTGGAGTDTQYF.

The rearrangement links TRBV5-1 to TRBJ1-2, with D unclear. Germline V gene data show CDR1 as SGHRS and CDR2 as YFSETQ. V was shortened by 6 bases and J by 2 bases, with 11 bases between the two germline ends. The CDR3 consists of 13 residues. The CDR3 DNA sequence: TGCGCCAGCACCCAAAGTGGAAACTATGGCTACACCTTC. Translation gives CASTQSGNYGYTF.

The chain combines TRBV6-5 with TRBJ2-5; 7 bases map to TRBD1. Gene TRBJ2-7 matches the end of the DNA better, so the J call may be wrong. Germline loops: CDR1 MNHEY, CDR2 SVGAGI. This CDR3 contains 14 residues. The CDR3 nucleotides are TGTGCCAGCAGCCAAAACAGGGGATCCTACGAGCAGTACTTC. Its protein product is CASSQNRGSYEQYF.

V usage is TRBV29-1 and J usage is TRBJ2-7, with 7 bases aligning to TRBD2. The CDR3 sequence is 14 residues long. The V segment lost 1 base and the J segment 3 bases; nucleotides outside the gene matches: 6. Germline CDR1 is SQVTM and CDR2 is ANQGSEA. The CDR3 sequence is CSVEASGDHYEQYF. In DNA form, the CDR3 reads TGCAGCGTTGAAGCCAGCGGGGACCACTACGAGCAGTACTTC.

The rearrangement links TRBV6-6 to TRBJ1-5, with D possibly matching TRBD1 (6 bases). Trimming pared 9 bases from V and 0 bases from J, leaving 15 bases between. Germline V lookup: CDR1 MNHNY, CDR2 SVGAGI (reference sequence). This CDR3 has 15 amino acids. The CDR3 nucleotides read TGTGCCAGAATGGACAGTCCTACTAGCAATCAGCCCCAGCATTTT. Translated: CARMDSPTSNQPQHF.

V is TRBV19 and J is TRBJ1-1; tentative D call: TRBD1 (6 bases). This CDR3 is built from 14 residues. Trimming took off 6 bases at V and 1 base at J, with 12 bases between the two ends. Germline CDR1 and CDR2: LNHDA and SQIVND (reference sequence). Written as DNA, the CDR3 is TGTGCCAGTAGCTACGGACAGACGAACACTGAAGCTTTCTTT. This gives the protein CASSYGQTNTEAFF.

The gene calls are TRBV28 and TRBJ2-7, with D unresolved. The CDR3 spans 16 residues. Trimming removed 3 bases at V and 3 bases at J, with 18 bases between. The germline V gene encodes CDR1 MDHEN and CDR2 SYDVKM. CDR3 sequence (DNA): TGTGCCAGCAGTTTGCCCCCACCTGACGCCATCTACGAGCAGTACTTC. It codes for CASSLPPPDAIYEQYF. Drawing the rest from reference TRBV28 and TRBJ2-7, the complete variable domain is DVKVTQSSRYLVKRTGEKVFLECVQDMDHENMFWYRQDPGLGLRLIYFSYDVKMKEKGDIPEGYSVSREKKERFSLILESASTNQTSMYLCASSLPPPDAIYEQYFGPGTRLTVT.

A few counts support this clone. The chain employs TRBV19 and TRBJ1-6, with no clear D. There are 14 residues in the CDR3. The germline gives CDR1 LNHDA, CDR2 SQIVND (reference sequence). Between the trimmed V and J ends, which lost 3 bases and 7 bases, there was a span of 10 bases. This CDR3 is CASSMEGTNSPLHF. In DNA, the CDR3 is TGTGCCAGTAGTATGGAGGGTACGAATTCACCCCTCCACTTT.

This clone was counted once. This rearrangement joins TRBV6-1 to TRBJ2-4; TRBD1 matches at 9 bases. This CDR3 is 13 amino acids long. Germline CDR1 is MNHNS and CDR2 is SASEGT. The ends lost 6 bases at V and 6 bases at J; junction bases unmatched: 3. The CDR3 DNA is TGTGCCAGCAGAGCACAGGGGGCAAACATTCAGTACTTC. As protein: CASRAQGANIQYF.

V gene TRBV5-6 combines with J gene TRBJ1-4; D might be TRBD1 (5 bases). Germline V CDR1 and CDR2: SGHDT, YYEEEE. CDR3 length: 14 residues. V dropped 1 base and J dropped 8 bases, with 12 bases sitting between them. The CDR3 nucleotides read TGTGCCAGCAGCTTGAGAGGGGCCAGGGAAAAACTGTTTTTT. Protein: CASSLRGAREKLFF.

This chain uses TRBV7-3 with TRBJ2-2; weak D call: TRBD1 (6 bases). The germline gives CDR1 SGHTA, CDR2 FQGTGA. Trimming shortened V by 5 bases and J by 7 bases, and 20 bases separated the two germline ends. This CDR3 has 16 amino acids. The chain's CDR3 is CASSPAWGPLGGELFF. DNA for the CDR3: TGTGCCAGCAGCCCAGCATGGGGGCCGTTAGGCGGGGAGCTGTTTTTT.

The chain recombines TRBV7-3 with TRBJ2-5; D not certain. From germline, CDR1 is SGHTA and CDR2 FQGTGA. The CDR3 runs 13 residues. The V end was cut by 3 bases, the J end by 5 bases, with 10 bases between. The DNA of the CDR3 is TGTGCCAGCAGCTTGTCCTACGGGGAGACCCAGTACTTC. This gives the protein CASSLSYGETQYF.

The chain joins TRBV11-1 to TRBJ2-1; 7 nucleotides line up with TRBD1. V lost 0 bases and J lost 0; bases outside the gene matches: 2. CDR3 length: 16 amino acids. The germline V gene has CDR1 SGHAT and CDR2 FQDESV (reference sequence). The CDR3 nucleotides are TGTGCCAGCAGCTTAGCTACAGGGGCCTCCTACAATGAGCAGTTCTTC. Amino acids: CASSLATGASYNEQFF.

This clone was recorded only once. This rearrangement joins TRBV7-2 to TRBJ2-5; 7 bases map to TRBD1. The V gene's germline CDR1 is SGHTA and CDR2 FQGNSA. V lost 0 bases, J lost 5 bases, and 3 bases stayed unmatched. The CDR3 covers 14 residues. The CDR3, as DNA: TGTGCCAGCAGCTTAGCAGGGACAGCGGAGACCCAGTACTTC. It codes for CASSLAGTAETQYF.

The CDR3 sequence is CASSYSGQKKGETQYF. CDR3 nucleotide sequence: TGTGCCAGCAGTTACTCGGGACAGAAAAAGGGGGAGACCCAGTACTTC. The rearrangement uses TRBV6-5 and TRBJ2-5; 7 nucleotides match TRBD1. V was pared by 0 bases and J by 5 bases, with 9 bases of the junction left unmatched. The CDR3 length is 16 residues. CDR1 and CDR2 from the germline V gene are MNHEY and SVGAGI.

CDR3 DNA sequence: TGTGCCAGCAGTTTATCTGCAGGGCCTCACGAGCAGTACTTC. It is translated as CASSLSAGPHEQYF. J is TRBJ2-7 and V is TRBV28, with D possibly matching TRBD1 (5 bases). This CDR3 comprises 14 residues. Trimming cost V 1 base and J 5 bases, with 12 bases left between them. Per germline, CDR1 MDHEN and CDR2 SYDVKM.

This clone was seen only once. The genes are TRBV10-2 and TRBJ2-1; 10 bases map to TRBD2. The germline gives CDR1 WSHSY, CDR2 SAAADI. Losses at the gene ends were 3 bases for V and 9 bases for J; bases not matched to a gene: 8. The CDR3 consists of 15 residues. The CDR3 region is CASSEPAGGHSEQFF. The CDR3 region has the DNA TGCGCCAGCAGTGAACCAGCGGGGGGGCATAGTGAGCAGTTCTTC.

This sequence joins TRBV4-3 and TRBJ1-3; no clear D. The CDR3 consists of 15 residues. Between the trimmed V and J ends, which lost 0 bases and 0 bases, there was a span of 6 bases. CDR1 and CDR2 (germline): LGHNA, YSLEER. The CDR3 DNA sequence: TGCGCCAGCAGCCAAGATAGGAGCTCTGGAAACACCATATATTTT. Protein sequence: CASSQDRSSGNTIYF.

This clone was observed a few times. The rearrangement uses TRBV6-1 and TRBJ1-6; D gene ambiguous. Germline CDR1 MNHNS, CDR2 SASEGT. The CDR3 sequence is 14 residues long. V lost 7 bases, J lost 6 bases, and 13 bases lay in between. CDR3 coding DNA: TGTGCCAGCACGGAGGGATGGGTTAATTCACCCCTCCACTTT. This sequence encodes CASTEGWVNSPLHF.

This chain uses TRBV18 with TRBJ2-1; D is unresolved. Trimming left V 4 bases short and J 7 bases short, with 5 bases between. The CDR3 spans 11 residues. Per germline, CDR1 KGHSH and CDR2 LQKENI. The CDR3 nucleotides read TGTGCCAGCTCACTACGAAATGAGCAGTTCTTC. This gives the protein CASSLRNEQFF.

This clone appeared once. The CDR3 loop is CATSRQELYGYTF. The CDR3 coding sequence is TGTGCCACATCTAGGCAGGAGCTCTATGGCTACACCTTC. This chain uses TRBV6-1 with TRBJ1-2; no definite D call. The CDR3 sequence is 13 residues long. V shed 10 bases and J shed 4 bases, with 16 bases lying between them. The V gene's germline CDR1 is MNHNS and CDR2 SASEGT.

The rearrangement joins TRBV6-5 to TRBJ2-4; D is unresolved. V was cut by 4 bases and J by 0 bases, with 10 bases left in between. Germline CDR1 is MNHEY and CDR2 is SVGAGI. There are 15 residues in the CDR3. The DNA of the CDR3 is TGTGCCAGCAGTTCTGGAGTGCAAGCCAAAAACATTCAGTACTTC. Its protein product is CASSSGVQAKNIQYF.